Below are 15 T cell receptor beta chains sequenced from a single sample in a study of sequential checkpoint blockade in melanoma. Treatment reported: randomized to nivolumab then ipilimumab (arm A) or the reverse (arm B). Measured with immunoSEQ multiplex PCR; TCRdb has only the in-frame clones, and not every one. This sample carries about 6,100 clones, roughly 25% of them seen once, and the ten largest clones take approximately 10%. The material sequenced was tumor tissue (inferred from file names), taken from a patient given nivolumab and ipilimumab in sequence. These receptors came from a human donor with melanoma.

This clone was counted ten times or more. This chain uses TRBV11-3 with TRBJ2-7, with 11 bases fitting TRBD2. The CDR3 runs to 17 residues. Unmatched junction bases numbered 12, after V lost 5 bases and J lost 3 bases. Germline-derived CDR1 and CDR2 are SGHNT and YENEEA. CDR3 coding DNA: TGTGCCAGCAGCGGCACGACTAGCGGGACGGGTTTCTACGAGCAGTACTTC. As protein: CASSGTTSGTGFYEQYF. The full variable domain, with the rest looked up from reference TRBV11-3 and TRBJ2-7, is EAGVVQSPRYKIIEKKQPVAFWCNPISGHNTLYWYLQNLGQGPELLIRYENEEAVDDSQLPKDRFSAERLKGVDSTLKIQPAELGDSAVYLCASSGTTSGTGFYEQYFGPGTRLTVT.

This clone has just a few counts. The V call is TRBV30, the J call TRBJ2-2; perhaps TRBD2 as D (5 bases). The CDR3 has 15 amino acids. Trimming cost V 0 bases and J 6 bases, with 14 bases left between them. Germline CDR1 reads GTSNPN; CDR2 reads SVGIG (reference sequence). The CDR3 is CAWSVGAAGAGELFF. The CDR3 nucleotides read TGTGCCTGGAGTGTAGGCGCAGCCGGGGCCGGGGAGCTGTTTTTT.

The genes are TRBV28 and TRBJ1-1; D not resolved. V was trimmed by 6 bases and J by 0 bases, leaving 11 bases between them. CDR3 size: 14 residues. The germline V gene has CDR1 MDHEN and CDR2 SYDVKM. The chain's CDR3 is CASSWPTMNTEAFF. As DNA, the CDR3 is TGTGCCAGCAGCTGGCCTACTATGAACACTGAAGCTTTCTTT. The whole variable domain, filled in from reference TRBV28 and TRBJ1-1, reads DVKVTQSSRYLVKRTGEKVFLECVQDMDHENMFWYRQDPGLGLRLIYFSYDVKMKEKGDIPEGYSVSREKKERFSLILESASTNQTSMYLCASSWPTMNTEAFFGQGTRLTVV.

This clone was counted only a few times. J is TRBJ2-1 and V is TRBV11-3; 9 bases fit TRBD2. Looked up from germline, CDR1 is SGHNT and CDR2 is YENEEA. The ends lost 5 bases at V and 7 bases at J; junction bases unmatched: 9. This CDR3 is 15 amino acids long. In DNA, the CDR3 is TGTGCCAGCAGCCCCGTAGCGGGAGCCGATAATGAGCAGTTCTTC. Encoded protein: CASSPVAGADNEQFF.

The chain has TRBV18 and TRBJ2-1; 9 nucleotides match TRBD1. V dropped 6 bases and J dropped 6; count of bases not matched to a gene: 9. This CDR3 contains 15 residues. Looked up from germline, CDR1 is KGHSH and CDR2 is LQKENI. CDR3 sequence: CASSQGQGPGNEQFF. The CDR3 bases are TGTGCCAGCTCCCAAGGACAGGGGCCTGGCAATGAGCAGTTCTTC. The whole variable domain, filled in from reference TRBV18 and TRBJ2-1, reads NAGVMQNPRHLVRRRGQEARLRCSPMKGHSHVYWYRQLPEEGLKFMVYLQKENIIDESGMPKERFSAEFPKEGPSILRIQQVVRGDSAAYFCASSQGQGPGNEQFFGPGTRLTVL.

The CDR3 DNA reads as TGCAGCGTGAAACCTTCCGGATACAATGAGCAGTTCTTC. Amino acids: CSVKPSGYNEQFF. J is TRBJ2-1 and V is TRBV29-1, with D uncertain. The CDR3 totals 13 residues. Germline V gene sequence: CDR1 SQVTM, CDR2 ANQGSEA. The ends were cut back, 6 bases at V and 4 bases at J, with 13 bases in the middle.

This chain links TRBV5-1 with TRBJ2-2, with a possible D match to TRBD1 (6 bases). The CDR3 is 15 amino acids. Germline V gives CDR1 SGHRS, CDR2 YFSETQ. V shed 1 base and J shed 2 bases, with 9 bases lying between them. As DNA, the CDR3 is TGCGCCAGCAGCTTGCAACAGGGAAACACCGGGGAGCTGTTTTTT. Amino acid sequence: CASSLQQGNTGELFF. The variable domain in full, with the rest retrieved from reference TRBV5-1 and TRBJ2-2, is KAGVTQTPRYLIKTRGQQVTLSCSPISGHRSVSWYQQTPGQGLQFLFEYFSETQRNKGNFPGRFSGRQFSNSRSEMNVSTLELGDSALYLCASSLQQGNTGELFFGEGSRLTVL.

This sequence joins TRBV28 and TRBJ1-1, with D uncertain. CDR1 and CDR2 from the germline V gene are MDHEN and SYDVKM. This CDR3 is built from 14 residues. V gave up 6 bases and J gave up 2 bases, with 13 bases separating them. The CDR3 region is CASSRAGTNTEAFF. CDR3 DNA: TGTGCCAGCAGCCGGGCCGGCACCAACACTGAAGCTTTCTTT.

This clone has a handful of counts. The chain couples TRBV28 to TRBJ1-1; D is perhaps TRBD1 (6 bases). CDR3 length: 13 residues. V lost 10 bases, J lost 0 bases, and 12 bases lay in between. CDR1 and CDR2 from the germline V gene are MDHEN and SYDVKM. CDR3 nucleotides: TGTGCCACCTGGGACACCCTGAACACTGAAGCTTTCTTT. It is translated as CATWDTLNTEAFF.

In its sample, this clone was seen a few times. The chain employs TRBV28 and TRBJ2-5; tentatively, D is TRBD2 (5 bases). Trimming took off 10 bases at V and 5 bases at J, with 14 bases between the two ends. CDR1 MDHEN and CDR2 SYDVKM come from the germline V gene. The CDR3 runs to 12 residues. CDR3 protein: CATGFRGETQYF. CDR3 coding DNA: TGTGCCACCGGCTTCCGCGGGGAGACCCAGTACTTC. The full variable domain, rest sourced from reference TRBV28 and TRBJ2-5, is DVKVTQSSRYLVKRTGEKVFLECVQDMDHENMFWYRQDPGLGLRLIYFSYDVKMKEKGDIPEGYSVSREKKERFSLILESASTNQTSMYLCATGFRGETQYFGPGTRLLVL.

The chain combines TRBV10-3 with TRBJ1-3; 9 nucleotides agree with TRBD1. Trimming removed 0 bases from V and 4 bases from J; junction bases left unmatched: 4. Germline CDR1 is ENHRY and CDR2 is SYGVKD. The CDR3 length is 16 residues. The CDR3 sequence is CAISESPGQGGNTIYF. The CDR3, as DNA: TGTGCCATCAGTGAGTCACCGGGACAGGGAGGAAACACCATATATTTT.

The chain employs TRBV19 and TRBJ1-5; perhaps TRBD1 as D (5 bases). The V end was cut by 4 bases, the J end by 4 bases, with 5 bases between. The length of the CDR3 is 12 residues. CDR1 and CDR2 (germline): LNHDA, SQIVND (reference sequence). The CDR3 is CASSTGNQPQHF. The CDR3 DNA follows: TGTGCCAGTAGTACAGGGAATCAGCCCCAGCATTTT.

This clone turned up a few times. The DNA for the CDR3 is TGTGCCACCGTACAGGGAGCTGGAAACACCATATATTTT. As protein: CATVQGAGNTIYF. The chain is built from TRBV19 and TRBJ1-3, with D tentatively TRBD1 (6 bases). The CDR3 runs 13 residues. V dropped 10 bases and J dropped 2 bases, with 12 bases sitting between them. The V gene's germline CDR1 is LNHDA and CDR2 SQIVND (reference sequence).

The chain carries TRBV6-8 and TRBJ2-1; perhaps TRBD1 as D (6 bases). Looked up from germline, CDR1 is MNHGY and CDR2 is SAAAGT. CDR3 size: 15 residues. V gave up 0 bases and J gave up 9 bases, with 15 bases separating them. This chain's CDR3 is CASSYSGRARGEQFF. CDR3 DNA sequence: TGTGCCAGCAGTTACTCGGGCAGGGCCAGGGGTGAGCAGTTCTTC.

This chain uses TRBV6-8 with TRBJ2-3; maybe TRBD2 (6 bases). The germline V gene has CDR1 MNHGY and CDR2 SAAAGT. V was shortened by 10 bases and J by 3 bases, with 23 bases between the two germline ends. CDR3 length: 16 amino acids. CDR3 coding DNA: TGTGCCATCAGAGATGGGATAGGGGCGGGGACAGATACGCAGTATTTT. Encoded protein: CAIRDGIGAGTDTQYF.